The rows below give T cell receptor beta chains drawn from one sample of a study of OX40 agonist ivuxolimab in advanced cancers. The assay was immunoSEQ multiplex PCR, and TCRdb's table has in-frame clones only and misses some. The sample yields some 95,000 clones, approximately 86% seen once. The sequences come from CD4+ or CD8+ T cells sorted from blood, collected in a trial of the OX40 agonist ivuxolimab. All receptors derive from an adult with an advanced solid tumor such as melanoma, head and neck, liver or kidney cancer. Both conserved end residues are part of each CDR3.

V,length,J,CDR3
TRBV7-2,14,TRBJ1-2,CASSLDNPRTGYTF
TRBV13,14,TRBJ1-1,CASNLRQGLTEAFF
TRBV5-1,14,TRBJ1-1,CASSYRQVNTEAFF
TRBV9,17,TRBJ2-2,CASSVDFRSPLTGELFF
TRBV25-1,17,TRBJ2-5,CASSVTPGAGEGETQYF
TRBV29-1,13,TRBJ1-4,CSARGATNEKLFF
TRBV18,12,TRBJ2-5,CASSPNQETQYF
TRBV28,10,TRBJ1-1,CASRGTEAFF
TRBV27,12,TRBJ2-1,CASSAGLTILFF
TRBV19,14,TRBJ2-1,CASSHGTSGVEQFF
TRBV6-1,15,TRBJ2-2,CASSSGQGRAGELFF
TRBV7-8,12,TRBJ2-3,CASSLALGTQYF
TRBV28,14,TRBJ1-3,CASSLDRVGNTIYF
TRBV25-1,17,TRBJ1-2,CASSEYNRAGVVDGYTF
TRBV7-3,16,TRBJ2-1,CASSLDRGPSNNEQFF
TRBV19,17,TRBJ1-5,CASSIGNREIVYQPQHF
TRBV28,15,TRBJ1-5,CASNSGTGNNQPQHF
TRBV20-1,11,TRBJ1-2,CSARDRGGYTF
TRBV4-1,16,TRBJ1-2,CASSQEGTGGIYGYTF
TRBV27,14,TRBJ1-4,CASSFKHVGEKLFF
TRBV2,15,TRBJ2-5,CASSERGSTPETQYF
TRBV25-1,13,TRBJ1-4,CASTWGGGEKLFF
TRBV27,10,TRBJ1-1,CASKLVEAFF
TRBV11-3,16,TRBJ2-3,CASSPSSGRMGDTQYF
TRBV6-1,17,TRBJ1-6,CASSASRGLLLGSPLHF
TRBV2,12,TRBJ1-2,CANKTGNYGYTF
TRBV30,17,TRBJ1-2,CAWRDTGYSISSVGYTF
TRBV18,13,TRBJ1-2,CASSSGTHYGYTF
TRBV27,14,TRBJ1-4,CASSPGQGREKLFF
TRBV25-1,16,TRBJ2-2,CASSRSGQGNTGELFF
TRBV14,15,TRBJ2-2,CASSQGQPGTGELFF
TRBV19,15,TRBJ2-5,CASSDSGTGQETQYF
TRBV5-1,15,TRBJ2-1,CASSLGVTSPDEQFF
TRBV19,12,TRBJ1-2,CASGEGEGGYTF
TRBV4-1,16,TRBJ2-1,CASSQPLAVKYNEQFF
TRBV10-2,14,TRBJ2-7,CATSTSGMPYEQYF
TRBV5-1,14,TRBJ1-2,CASSFDSSIPGYTF
TRBV7-3,15,TRBJ2-1,CASSLGTSGHNEQFF
TRBV4-2,16,TRBJ2-1,CASSQSRTSRYNEQFF
TRBV10-3,12,TRBJ2-1,CAISGKSGEQFF
TRBV9,15,TRBJ2-5,CASSVSSGRAETQYF
TRBV7-2,12,TRBJ2-1,CASSLFNNEQFF
TRBV2,13,TRBJ1-6,CASSEVANSPLHF
TRBV28,12,TRBJ1-2,CASQGDSYGYTF
TRBV7-9,16,TRBJ2-7,CASSFGTSGSGYEQYF
TRBV11-2,15,TRBJ1-5,CASSLDGRANQPQHF
TRBV28,13,TRBJ2-1,CASSGTSGTWRFF
TRBV2,15,TRBJ1-5,CASSESLPRWQPQHF
TRBV7-9,13,TRBJ2-2,CASSLGGTGELFF
TRBV5-1,15,TRBJ2-5,CASSRDGDYQETQYF
TRBV19,13,TRBJ2-7,CASRVTGTYEQYF
TRBV20-1,11,TRBJ2-3,CSANRRDTQYF
TRBV10-3,13,TRBJ2-5,CAISWDTQETQYF
TRBV28,13,TRBJ1-2,CASSFDGTAGYTF
TRBV28,14,TRBJ2-1,CASSTSATYNEQFF
TRBV6-6,14,TRBJ1-1,CASTLGQMNTEAFF
TRBV5-6,16,TRBJ2-3,CASSLDLAGAVDTQYF
TRBV11-2,15,TRBJ1-1,CASSPVGGFHTEAFF
TRBV9,13,TRBJ1-1,CASSPQGATEAFF
TRBV7-3,12,TRBJ2-1,CASSLRGNEQFF